The source of this T cell receptor (beta chain) is a study of T-cell memory formation after mild COVID-19. The TCR alpha and TCR beta cDNA libraries, bearing sample barcodes and UMIs, were generated by 5'RACE using constant-segment primers. Via MiXCR, TCRdb re-called the 5' RACE reads, giving one row per CDR3 protein. The sample lists 200,000 to 250,000 distinct CDR3 sequences; roughly 17% were seen once. A remark on this clonotype: Its matching antigen is unknown.

The germline V gene has CDR1 PRHDT and CDR2 FYEKMQ (reference sequence). V was trimmed by 5 bases and J by 15 bases, leaving 15 bases between them. The CDR3 covers 11 residues. Whole-study findings and limits: The study detected some responding clones in pre-infection memory, suggesting cross-reactive memory joined. Nothing showed for sure that second-wave clones peaking on day 37 were SARS-CoV-2 specific.

The TCR comes from a man aged 18-30 years who had mild COVID-19 (a few samples of this study predate the infection). Cell type and time point are not known. The V call is TRBV13, the J call TRBJ2-3; D is ambiguous. The sample consisted of PBMCs or a T cell subset sorted from them (not recorded which). The DNA for the CDR3 is TGTGCCAGCAGCCGTGGTTTACGACCCTATTTT. Translated, it gives CASSRGLRPYF.